This entry is about one T cell receptor (beta chain). No antigen is known for it. Libraries were prepared by immunoSEQ multiplex PCR; TCRdb keeps only in-frame clonotypes and omits some of them. This table has around 100,000 clones, over 65% appearing once. Germline lookup yields CDR1 MNHEY and CDR2 SVGAGI. The J segment lost 5 bases and the V segment lost 6 bases, leaving 10 bases of the junction unmatched. The CDR3 is 14 amino acids. This specimen belongs to a study of radiotherapy plus CTLA-4 blockade in lung cancer. Study findings and constraints: Expansion in blood of tumor-derived TCR clones was seen after radiotherapy plus ipilimumab.

The sample was peripheral blood, taken from a patient treated with radiotherapy plus ipilimumab. The TCR sequence derives from a human donor with non-small cell lung cancer that progressed on radiotherapy plus ipilimumab. Some clones in this sample may be carry-over from other donors' samples. The rearrangement joins TRBV6-5 to TRBJ2-7; 7 bases agree with TRBD1. The CDR3 coding sequence is TGTGCCAGCAGGCATCGGGACAGATATCACGAGCAGTACTTC. This encodes CASRHRDRYHEQYF.